Detailed here is one TCR beta chain. The antigen it binds to is not known. Base qualities are not at hand, and no much larger clone is one base apart. The data stem from a study of vaccination and CD4 T cells after COVID-19 (dated by TCRdb to between 2021 and 2024). As for the study more broadly: Convalescent patients had a positive SARS-CoV-2 result on nasal swab PCR, and of these patients, nine had mild disease and one had severe disease. The convalescent cohort included six males and four females, with two Hispanic individuals, seven Caucasians, two Asians and one multiracial person. Participants got two doses of the Pfizer-BioNTech BNT162b2 vaccine (n=8) or two doses of the Moderna mRNA-1273 vaccine (n=2). Post-COVID blood samples from convalescent patients were collected a median of roughly 100 days after diagnosis, with a range of roughly 30 to 170 days. The time from the second vaccine dose to post-vaccine blood sampling had a median of around 72 days and ranged from roughly 13 to 241 days. The cultures were stimulated with overlapping spike peptide pools from SARS-CoV-2 and from the common cold coronaviruses HCoV-NL63, HCoV-OC43 and HCoV-229E. In control cultures, a CEFX viral epitope pool was used as positive control, an HIV-1 Nef peptide pool was used as negative control, or no peptide was added. In ten to eleven COVID-19 convalescent patients and 4 infection-naive healthy vaccine recipients, the spike-specific CD4+ TCR repertoire before mRNA vaccination was compared with the repertoire after mRNA vaccination.

From cysteine to phenylalanine, the CDR3 is 15 amino acids long. Left in the record is the CDR3 DNA by itself, 45 bases read in frame from the first base. For CDR1 and CDR2, the germline V gene lists MNHNS and SASEGT. V is clipped by 7 bases and J by 2 bases, and the sequence between their germline boundaries is 16 bases long. The intended sense of this specimen's treatment or condition label: roughly 11-day PBMC culture with coronavirus spike peptide pools or control peptides (ViraFEST assay). To expand antigen-specific T cells with peptide pools and then pick out the expanded clonotypes through TCR sequencing, the study relied on the ViraFEST assay. The convalescent patients' positive SARS-CoV-2 PCR tests fell between March and December 2020, which was before the Alpha, Beta and Delta variants emerged in the United States. Each well held two million PBMCs cultured with roughly 9.2 ug/ml peptide pools in IMDM containing around 5% human AB serum and 8 to 10 IU/ml IL-2. On days 3 and 7, half of the culture medium was replaced with fresh IL-2-containing medium. CD4+ T cells were isolated after roughly nine days of culture through negative selection using the EasySep CD4+ T cell isolation kit. Ficoll-Paque Plus gradient centrifugation was used to isolate PBMCs from whole blood, and the isolated PBMCs were then either used fresh or cryopreserved at -140C. Triplicate wells were generally used for each culture condition.

The library was generated by PCR. DNA from cultured CD4+ T cells underwent TCR sequencing with the Oncomine TCR Beta short-read assay at the Johns Hopkins FTIC core. The QIAamp micro DNA kit was used to extract genomic DNA from the cultured CD4+ T cells. Oncomine TCR Beta libraries made from cultured CD4+ T cells were pooled using unique dual indexes and sequenced on an Illumina iSeq 100. As for how the authors treated the data: Non-productive sequences were removed, and CDR3s not starting with C, not ending with F or W, or shorter than 7 amino acids were discarded. Antigen-specific clonotypes were identified using the MANAFEST web application through comparison of peptide-stimulated wells with reference and other culture wells. To be called positive, a clone needed an FDR below 0.05, an odds ratio above 5, and a productive frequency above 0.1% in at least two of three replicate wells. A clonotype counted as cross-reactive if it showed significant expansion both in the SARS-CoV-2 spike wells and in at least one common cold coronavirus spike condition. Using R version 3.6.1, CDR3 homology was evaluated through Levenshtein distances (stringdist) along with unrooted phylogenetic trees (ape). The public sequencing data were trimmed at Q25 with fastp and processed into clonotypes with MiXCR by TCRdb, which kept only in-frame beta chains. When rows share a CDR3 protein, they turn into one entry using the most common DNA and genes. What appears here as the V and J calls and clone size reflects TCRdb's work, not the paper's. The sample contains some 14,000 distinct CDR3 sequences, 45% to 70% of them found a single time. Approximately 8.1% of the sample comes from the top ten.

Overall study outcomes, separate from this receptor: Although the median number of SARS-CoV-2-reactive clonotypes went up from some 23 after infection to 38 after vaccination, the increase was not significant. The study included relatively few convalescent patients and did not analyze early timepoints after natural infection. In convalescent patients, a median approximately 90% of post-vaccine SARS-CoV-2-reactive clones were detected only after vaccination, suggesting vaccine-specific priming. Of the vaccine-specific clones in convalescent patients, 304 of 307, or nearly all, reacted only to SARS-CoV-2 spike and did not cross-react with common cold coronaviruses.

The rearranged chain carries TRBV6-1 and TRBJ2-3; the D gene is perhaps TRBD2, on 5 matching bases. Material: CD4+ T cells from blood, cultured in vitro, obtained before SARS-CoV-2 vaccination. This receptor was obtained from a human donor who had recovered from COVID-19. The DNA sequence is given as TGTGCCAGCAAGAAACGGGCGGGCCCCACAGATACGCAGTATTTT. Its protein product is CASKKRAGPTDTQYF.